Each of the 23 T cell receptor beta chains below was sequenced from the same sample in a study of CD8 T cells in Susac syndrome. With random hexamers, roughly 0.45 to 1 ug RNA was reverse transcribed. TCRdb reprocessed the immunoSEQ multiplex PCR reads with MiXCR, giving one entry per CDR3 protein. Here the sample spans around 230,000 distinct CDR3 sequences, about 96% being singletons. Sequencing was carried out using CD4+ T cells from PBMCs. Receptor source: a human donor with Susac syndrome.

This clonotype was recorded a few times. The CDR3: CSARGGNQPQHF. For the CDR3, the DNA is TGCAGTGCTAGGGGGGGCAATCAGCCCCAGCATTTT. The chain links TRBV20-1 to TRBJ1-5; maybe TRBD1 (5 bases). V dropped 3 bases and J dropped 2 bases, with 5 bases sitting between them. This CDR3 is built from 12 residues. In germline, CDR1 is DFQATT, CDR2 SNEGSKA (reference sequence).

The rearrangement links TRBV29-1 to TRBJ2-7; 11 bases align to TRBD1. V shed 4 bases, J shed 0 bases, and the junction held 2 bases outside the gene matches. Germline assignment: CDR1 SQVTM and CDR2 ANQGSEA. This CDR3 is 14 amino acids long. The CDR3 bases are TGCAGCGTTGGGGACAGGGGGTTCTCCTACGAGCAGTACTTC. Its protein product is CSVGDRGFSYEQYF.

The CDR3, as DNA: TGCAGTGCTAGACTGACTCCGGGCGGAGGAAACATTCAGTACTTC. The encoded protein is CSARLTPGGGNIQYF. V usage is TRBV20-1 and J usage is TRBJ2-4, with D maybe TRBD2 (5 bases). The germline V and J ends were trimmed by 2 bases and 6 bases, with 17 bases remaining between them. The length of the CDR3 is 15 residues. The V gene's germline CDR1 is DFQATT and CDR2 SNEGSKA (reference sequence).

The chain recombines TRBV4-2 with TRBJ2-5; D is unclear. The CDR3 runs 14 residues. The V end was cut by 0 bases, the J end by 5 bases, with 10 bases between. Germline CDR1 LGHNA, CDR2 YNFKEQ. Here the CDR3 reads CASSQDLSGETQYF. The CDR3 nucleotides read TGTGCCAGCAGCCAAGATCTATCTGGGGAGACCCAGTACTTC.

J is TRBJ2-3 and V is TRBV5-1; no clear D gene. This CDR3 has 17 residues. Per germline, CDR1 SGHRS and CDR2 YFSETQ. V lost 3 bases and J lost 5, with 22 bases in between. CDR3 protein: CASSSTLPGHQRDTQYF. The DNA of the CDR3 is TGCGCCAGCAGCTCTACCCTCCCCGGGCATCAGCGAGATACGCAGTATTTT.

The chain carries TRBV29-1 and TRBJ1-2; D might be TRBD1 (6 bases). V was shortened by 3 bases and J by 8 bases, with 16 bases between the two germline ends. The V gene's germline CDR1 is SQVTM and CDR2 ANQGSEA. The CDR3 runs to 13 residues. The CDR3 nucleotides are TGCAGCGTTGACCGGCAGGGGCTTCGGGGCTACACCTTC. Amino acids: CSVDRQGLRGYTF.

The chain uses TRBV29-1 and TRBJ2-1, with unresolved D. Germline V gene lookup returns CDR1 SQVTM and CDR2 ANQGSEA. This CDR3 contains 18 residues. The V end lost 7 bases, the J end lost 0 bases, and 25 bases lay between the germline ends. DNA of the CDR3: TGCAGCGCGCCAACACCCAGCCCTTCTTCCAGCTCCTACAATGAGCAGTTCTTC. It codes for CSAPTPSPSSSSYNEQFF.

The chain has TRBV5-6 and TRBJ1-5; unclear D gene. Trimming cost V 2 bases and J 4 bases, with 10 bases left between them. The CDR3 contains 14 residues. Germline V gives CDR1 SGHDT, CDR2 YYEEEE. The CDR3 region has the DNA TGTGCCAGCAGCTTTATCGGCGCTAATCAGCCCCAGCATTTT. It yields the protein CASSFIGANQPQHF.

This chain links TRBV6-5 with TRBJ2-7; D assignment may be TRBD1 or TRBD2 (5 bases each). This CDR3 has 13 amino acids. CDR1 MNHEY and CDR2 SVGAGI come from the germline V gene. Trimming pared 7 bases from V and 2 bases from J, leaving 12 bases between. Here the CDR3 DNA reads TGTGCCAGCATCGATCGGGGCGCCTACGAGCAGTACTTC. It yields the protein CASIDRGAYEQYF.

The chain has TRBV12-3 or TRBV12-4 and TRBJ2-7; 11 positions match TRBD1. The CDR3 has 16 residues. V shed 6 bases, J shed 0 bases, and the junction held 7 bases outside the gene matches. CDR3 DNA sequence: TGTGCCAGCAGGAGGACAGGGGGCAAACTCTCCTACGAGCAGTACTTC. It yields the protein CASRRTGGKLSYEQYF.

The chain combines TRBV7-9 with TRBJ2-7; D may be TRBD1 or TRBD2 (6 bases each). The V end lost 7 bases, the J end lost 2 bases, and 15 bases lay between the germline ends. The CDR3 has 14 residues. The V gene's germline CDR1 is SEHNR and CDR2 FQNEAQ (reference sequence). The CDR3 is CASIPPGAPYEQYF. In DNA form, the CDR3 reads TGTGCCAGCATCCCCCCGGGGGCTCCCTACGAGCAGTACTTC.

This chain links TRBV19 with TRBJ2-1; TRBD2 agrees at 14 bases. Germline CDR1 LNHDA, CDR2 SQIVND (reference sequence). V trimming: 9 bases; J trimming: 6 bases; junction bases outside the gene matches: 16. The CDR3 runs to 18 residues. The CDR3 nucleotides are TGTGCCAGGGCCCCGGGACTAGCGGGAGAGACCTTTTCCAATGAGCAGTTCTTC. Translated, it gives CARAPGLAGETFSNEQFF.

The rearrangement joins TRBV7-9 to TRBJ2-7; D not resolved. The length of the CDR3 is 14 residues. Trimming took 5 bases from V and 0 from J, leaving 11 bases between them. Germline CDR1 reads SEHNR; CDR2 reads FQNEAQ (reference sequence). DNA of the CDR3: TGTGCCAGCAGCCGATTGCAGCGCTCCTACGAGCAGTACTTC. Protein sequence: CASSRLQRSYEQYF.

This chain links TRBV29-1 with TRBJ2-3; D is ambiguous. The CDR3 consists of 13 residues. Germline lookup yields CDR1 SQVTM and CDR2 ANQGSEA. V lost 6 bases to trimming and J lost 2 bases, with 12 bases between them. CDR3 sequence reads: CSVVGSSTDTQYF. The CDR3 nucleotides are TGCAGCGTGGTTGGATCCTCCACAGATACGCAGTATTTT.

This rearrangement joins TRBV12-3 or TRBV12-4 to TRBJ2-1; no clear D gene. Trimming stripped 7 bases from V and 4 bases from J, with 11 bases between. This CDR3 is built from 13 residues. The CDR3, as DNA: TGTGCCAGCACCATCGACTCGTACAATGAGCAGTTCTTC. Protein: CASTIDSYNEQFF.

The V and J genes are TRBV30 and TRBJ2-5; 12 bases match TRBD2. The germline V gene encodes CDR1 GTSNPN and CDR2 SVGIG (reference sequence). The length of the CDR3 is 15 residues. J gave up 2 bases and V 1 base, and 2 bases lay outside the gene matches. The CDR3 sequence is CAWSAGTSGQETQYF. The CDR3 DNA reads TGTGCCTGGAGTGCAGGGACTAGCGGGCAAGAGACCCAGTACTTC.

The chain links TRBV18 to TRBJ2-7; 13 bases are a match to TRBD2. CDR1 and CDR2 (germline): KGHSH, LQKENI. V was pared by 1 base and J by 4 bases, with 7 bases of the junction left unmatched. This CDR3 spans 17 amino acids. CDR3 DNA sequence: TGTGCCAGCTCACCACGGACTAGCGGGAGTGGGGGATACGAGCAGTACTTC. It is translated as CASSPRTSGSGGYEQYF.

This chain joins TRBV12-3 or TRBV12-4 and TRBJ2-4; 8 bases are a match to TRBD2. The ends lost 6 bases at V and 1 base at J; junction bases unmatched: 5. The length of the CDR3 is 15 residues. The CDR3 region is CASSSAGGAKNIQYF. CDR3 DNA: TGTGCCAGCAGCTCGGCGGGGGGTGCCAAAAACATTCAGTACTTC.

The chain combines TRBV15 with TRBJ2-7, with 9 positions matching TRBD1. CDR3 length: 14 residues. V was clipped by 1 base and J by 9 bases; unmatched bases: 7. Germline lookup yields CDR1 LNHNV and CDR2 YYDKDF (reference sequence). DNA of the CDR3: TGTGCCACCAGCAGAGGGGGACAGGGAAACGGGCAGTACTTC. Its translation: CATSRGGQGNGQYF.

CDR3 coding DNA: TGCAGCGTTGTAGCAGGACCCCCAGGGGACATTCAGTACTTC. It specifies CSVVAGPPGDIQYF. The chain has TRBV29-1 and TRBJ2-4; tentative D call: TRBD1 (6 bases). The CDR3 runs 14 residues. V was shortened by 4 bases and J by 8 bases, with 18 bases between the two germline ends. Germline V CDR1 and CDR2: SQVTM, ANQGSEA.

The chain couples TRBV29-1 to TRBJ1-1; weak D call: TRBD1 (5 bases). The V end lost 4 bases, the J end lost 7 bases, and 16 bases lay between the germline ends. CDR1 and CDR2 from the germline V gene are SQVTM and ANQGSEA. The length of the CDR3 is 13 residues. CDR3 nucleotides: TGCAGCGTTGTGCCGGACACGAACCTTGAAGCTTTCTTT. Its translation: CSVVPDTNLEAFF.

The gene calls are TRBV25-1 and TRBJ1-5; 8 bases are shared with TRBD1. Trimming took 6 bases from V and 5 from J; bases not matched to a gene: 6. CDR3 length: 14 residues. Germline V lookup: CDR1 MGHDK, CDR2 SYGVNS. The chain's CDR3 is CASRREGQDQPQHF. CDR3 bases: TGTGCCAGCAGAAGAGAGGGACAGGATCAGCCCCAGCATTTT.

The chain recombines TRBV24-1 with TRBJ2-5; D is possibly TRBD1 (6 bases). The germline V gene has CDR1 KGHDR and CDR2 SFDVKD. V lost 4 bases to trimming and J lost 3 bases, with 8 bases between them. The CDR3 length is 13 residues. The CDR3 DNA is TGTGCCACCAGTGACTACAGGGAAGAGACCCAGTACTTC. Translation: CATSDYREETQYF.